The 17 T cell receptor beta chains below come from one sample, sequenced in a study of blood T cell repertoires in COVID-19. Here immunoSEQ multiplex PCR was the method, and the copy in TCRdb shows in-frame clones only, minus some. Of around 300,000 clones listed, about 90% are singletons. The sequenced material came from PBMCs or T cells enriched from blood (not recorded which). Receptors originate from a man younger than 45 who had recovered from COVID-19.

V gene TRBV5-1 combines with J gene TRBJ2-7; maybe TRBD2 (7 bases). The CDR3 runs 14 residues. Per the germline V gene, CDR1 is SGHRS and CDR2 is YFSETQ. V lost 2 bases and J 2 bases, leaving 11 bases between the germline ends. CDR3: CASSFDGGPYEQYF. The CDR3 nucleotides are TGCGCCAGCAGCTTTGACGGGGGGCCCTACGAGCAGTACTTC.

This CDR3 is CASSRGTGGNEQFF. CDR3 nucleotide sequence: TGCGCCAGCAGTCGGGGGACAGGGGGCAATGAGCAGTTCTTC. The chain carries TRBV5-1 and TRBJ2-1, with 11 bases lining up with TRBD1. The length of the CDR3 is 14 residues. With 5 bases clipped from V and 6 bases from J, the junction kept 4 bases outside the gene matches. Germline V gene sequence: CDR1 SGHRS, CDR2 YFSETQ.

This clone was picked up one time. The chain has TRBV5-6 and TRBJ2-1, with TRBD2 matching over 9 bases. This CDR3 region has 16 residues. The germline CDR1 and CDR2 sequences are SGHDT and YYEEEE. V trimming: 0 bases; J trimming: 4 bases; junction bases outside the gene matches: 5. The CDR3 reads CASSLGLAGIYNEQFF. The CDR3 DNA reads TGTGCCAGCAGCTTGGGGCTAGCGGGGATATACAATGAGCAGTTCTTC.

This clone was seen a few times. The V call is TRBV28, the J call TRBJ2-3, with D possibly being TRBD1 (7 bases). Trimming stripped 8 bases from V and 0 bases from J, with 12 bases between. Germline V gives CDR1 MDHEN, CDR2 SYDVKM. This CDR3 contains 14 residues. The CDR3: CASAGQKSTDTQYF. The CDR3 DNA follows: TGTGCCAGCGCGGGACAGAAGAGCACAGATACGCAGTATTTT.

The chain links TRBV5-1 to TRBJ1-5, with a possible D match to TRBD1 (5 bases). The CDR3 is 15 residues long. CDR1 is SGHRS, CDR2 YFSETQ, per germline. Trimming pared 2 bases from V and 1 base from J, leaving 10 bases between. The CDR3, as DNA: TGCGCCAGCAGCTTCTGGGGGGGAAGCAATCAGCCCCAGCATTTT. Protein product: CASSFWGGSNQPQHF.

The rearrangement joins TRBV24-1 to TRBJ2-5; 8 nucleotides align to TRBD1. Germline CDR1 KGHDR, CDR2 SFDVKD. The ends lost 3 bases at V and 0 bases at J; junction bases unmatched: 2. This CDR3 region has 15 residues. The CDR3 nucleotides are TGTGCCACCAGTGATATGGACAGGGACCAAGAGACCCAGTACTTC. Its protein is CATSDMDRDQETQYF.

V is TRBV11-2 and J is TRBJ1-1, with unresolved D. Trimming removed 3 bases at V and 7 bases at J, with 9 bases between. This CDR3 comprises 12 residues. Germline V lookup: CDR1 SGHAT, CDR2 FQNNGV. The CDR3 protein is CASSFSEDEAFF. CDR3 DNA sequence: TGTGCCAGCAGCTTCAGTGAGGATGAAGCTTTCTTT.

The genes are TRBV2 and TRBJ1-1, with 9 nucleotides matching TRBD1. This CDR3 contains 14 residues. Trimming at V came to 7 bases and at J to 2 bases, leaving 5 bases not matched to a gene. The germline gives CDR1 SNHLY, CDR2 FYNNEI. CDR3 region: CASTLQGANTEAFF. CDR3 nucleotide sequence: TGTGCCAGCACCCTACAGGGGGCAAACACTGAAGCTTTCTTT.

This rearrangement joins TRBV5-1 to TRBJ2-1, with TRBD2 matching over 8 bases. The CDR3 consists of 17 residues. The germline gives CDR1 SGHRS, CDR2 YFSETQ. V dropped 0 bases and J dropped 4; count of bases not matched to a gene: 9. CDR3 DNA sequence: TGCGCCAGCAGCTTGGGCGGTAGCGGGGACTATTACAATGAGCAGTTCTTC. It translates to CASSLGGSGDYYNEQFF.

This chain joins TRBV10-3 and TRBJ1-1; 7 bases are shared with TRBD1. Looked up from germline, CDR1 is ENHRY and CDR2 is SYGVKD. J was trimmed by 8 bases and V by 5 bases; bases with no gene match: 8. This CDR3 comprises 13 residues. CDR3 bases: TGTGCCATCAGTAAAGGGACAGTGGGGGAAGCTTTCTTT. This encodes CAISKGTVGEAFF.

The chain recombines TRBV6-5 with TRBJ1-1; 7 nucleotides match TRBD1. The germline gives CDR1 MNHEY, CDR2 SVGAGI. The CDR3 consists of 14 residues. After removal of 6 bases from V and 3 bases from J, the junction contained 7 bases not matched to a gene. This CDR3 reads CASRPTGFYTEAFF. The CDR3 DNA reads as TGTGCCAGCAGACCGACAGGGTTTTACACTGAAGCTTTCTTT.

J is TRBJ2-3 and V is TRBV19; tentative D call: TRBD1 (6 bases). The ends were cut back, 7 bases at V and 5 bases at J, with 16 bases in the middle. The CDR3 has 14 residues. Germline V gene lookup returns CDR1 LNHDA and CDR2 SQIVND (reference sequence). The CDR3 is CASTQGQSRDTQYF. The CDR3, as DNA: TGTGCCAGTACCCAAGGACAGTCTAGAGATACGCAGTATTTT.

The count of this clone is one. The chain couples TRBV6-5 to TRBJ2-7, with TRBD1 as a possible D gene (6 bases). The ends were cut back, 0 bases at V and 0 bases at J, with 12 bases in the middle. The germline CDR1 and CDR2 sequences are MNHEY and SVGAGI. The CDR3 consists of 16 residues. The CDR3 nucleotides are TGTGCCAGCAGTTACTCGTACAGGGCTTTCTCCTACGAGCAGTACTTC. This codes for CASSYSYRAFSYEQYF.

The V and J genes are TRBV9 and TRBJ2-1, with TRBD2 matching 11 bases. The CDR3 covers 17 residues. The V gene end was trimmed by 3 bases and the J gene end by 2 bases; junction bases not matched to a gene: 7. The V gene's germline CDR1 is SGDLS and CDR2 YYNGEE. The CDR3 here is CASSDNLAGGAYNEQFF. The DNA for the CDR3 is TGTGCCAGCAGCGATAACCTAGCGGGGGGTGCCTACAATGAGCAGTTCTTC.

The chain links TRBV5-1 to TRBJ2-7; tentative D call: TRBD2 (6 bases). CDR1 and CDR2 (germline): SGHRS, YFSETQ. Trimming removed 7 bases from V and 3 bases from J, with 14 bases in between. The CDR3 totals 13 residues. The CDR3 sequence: CASSSSGYYEQYF. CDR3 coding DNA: TGCGCCAGCTCCTCAAGCGGGTACTACGAGCAGTACTTC.

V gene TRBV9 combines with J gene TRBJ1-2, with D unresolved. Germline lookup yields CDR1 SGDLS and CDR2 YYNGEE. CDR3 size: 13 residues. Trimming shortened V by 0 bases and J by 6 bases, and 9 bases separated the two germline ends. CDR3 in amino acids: CASSVAPGNGYTF. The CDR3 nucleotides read TGTGCCAGCAGCGTAGCCCCGGGTAATGGCTACACCTTC.

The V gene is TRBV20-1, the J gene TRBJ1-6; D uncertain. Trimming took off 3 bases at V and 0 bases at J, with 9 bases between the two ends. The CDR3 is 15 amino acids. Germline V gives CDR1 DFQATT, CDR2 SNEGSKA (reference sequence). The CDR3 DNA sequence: TGCAGTGCTAGTGACGGGAGCTCCTATAATTCACCCCTCCACTTT. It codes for CSASDGSSYNSPLHF.